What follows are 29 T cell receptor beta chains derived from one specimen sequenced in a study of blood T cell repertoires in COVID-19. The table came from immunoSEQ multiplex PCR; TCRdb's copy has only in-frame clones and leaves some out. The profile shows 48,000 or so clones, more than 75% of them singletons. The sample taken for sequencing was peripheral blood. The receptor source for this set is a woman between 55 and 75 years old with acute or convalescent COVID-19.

The CDR3 loop is CASTEDSNANQPQHF. CDR3 DNA: TGTGCCAGTACTGAGGACAGCAACGCCAATCAGCCCCAGCATTTT. The chain links TRBV19 to TRBJ1-5; possibly TRBD1 for D (6 bases). Germline assignment: CDR1 LNHDA and CDR2 SQIVND (reference sequence). The CDR3 length is 15 residues. Between the trimmed V and J ends, which lost 7 bases and 3 bases, there was a span of 16 bases.

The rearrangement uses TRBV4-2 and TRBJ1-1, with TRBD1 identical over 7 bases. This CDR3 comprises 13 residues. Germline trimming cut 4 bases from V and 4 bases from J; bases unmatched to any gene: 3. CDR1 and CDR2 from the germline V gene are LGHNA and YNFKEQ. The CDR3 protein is CASSLGQATEAFF. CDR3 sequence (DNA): TGTGCCAGCAGCCTCGGACAGGCCACTGAAGCTTTCTTT.

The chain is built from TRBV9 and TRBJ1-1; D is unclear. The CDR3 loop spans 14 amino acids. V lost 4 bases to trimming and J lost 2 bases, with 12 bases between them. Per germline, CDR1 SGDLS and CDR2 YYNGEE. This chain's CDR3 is CASSPGGSNTEAFF. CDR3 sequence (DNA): TGTGCCAGCAGCCCAGGTGGGAGTAACACTGAAGCTTTCTTT.

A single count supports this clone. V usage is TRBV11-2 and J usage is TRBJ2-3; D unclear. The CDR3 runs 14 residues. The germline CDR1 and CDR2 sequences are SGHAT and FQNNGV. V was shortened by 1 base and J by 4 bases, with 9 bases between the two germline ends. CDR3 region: CASSLVAPPDTQYF. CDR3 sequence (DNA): TGTGCCAGCAGCTTAGTAGCCCCCCCAGATACGCAGTATTTT.

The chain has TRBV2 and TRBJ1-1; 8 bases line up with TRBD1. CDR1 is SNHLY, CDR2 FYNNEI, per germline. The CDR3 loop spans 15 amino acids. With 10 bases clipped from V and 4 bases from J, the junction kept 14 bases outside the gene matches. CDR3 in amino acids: CATDRGSQGSTEAFF. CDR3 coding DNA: TGTGCCACCGACAGGGGATCTCAGGGTAGCACTGAAGCTTTCTTT.

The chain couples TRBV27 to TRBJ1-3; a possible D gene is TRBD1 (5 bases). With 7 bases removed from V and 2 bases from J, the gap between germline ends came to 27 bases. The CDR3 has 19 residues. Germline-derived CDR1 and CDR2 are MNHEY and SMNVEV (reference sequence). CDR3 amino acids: CASTPESTVRLNTGNTIYF. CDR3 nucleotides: TGTGCCAGCACCCCAGAGTCGACAGTCCGCTTAAATACTGGAAACACCATATATTTT.

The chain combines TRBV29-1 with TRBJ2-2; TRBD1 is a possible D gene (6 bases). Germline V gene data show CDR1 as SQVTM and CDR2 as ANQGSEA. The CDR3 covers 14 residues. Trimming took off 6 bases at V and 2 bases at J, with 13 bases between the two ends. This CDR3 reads CSVIQGSNTGELFF. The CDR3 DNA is TGCAGCGTGATCCAGGGGAGTAACACCGGGGAGCTGTTTTTT.

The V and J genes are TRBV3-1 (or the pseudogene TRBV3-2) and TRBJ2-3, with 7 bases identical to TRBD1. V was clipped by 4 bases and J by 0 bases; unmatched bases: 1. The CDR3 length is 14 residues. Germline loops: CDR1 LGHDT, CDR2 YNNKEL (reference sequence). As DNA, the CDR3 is TGTGCCAGCAGCCCAGGGGGAAGCACAGATACGCAGTATTTT. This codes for CASSPGGSTDTQYF.

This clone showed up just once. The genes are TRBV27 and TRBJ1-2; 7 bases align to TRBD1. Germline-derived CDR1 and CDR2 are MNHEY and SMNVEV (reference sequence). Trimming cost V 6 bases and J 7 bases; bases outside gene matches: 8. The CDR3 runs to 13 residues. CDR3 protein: CASSKTGKGGYTF. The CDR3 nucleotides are TGTGCCAGCAGCAAGACAGGGAAGGGTGGCTACACCTTC.

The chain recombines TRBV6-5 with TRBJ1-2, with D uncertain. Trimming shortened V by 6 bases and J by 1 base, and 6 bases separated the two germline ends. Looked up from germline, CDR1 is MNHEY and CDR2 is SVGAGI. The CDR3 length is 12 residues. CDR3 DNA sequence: TGTGCCAGCAGGGCGGTTAACTATGGCTACACCTTC. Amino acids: CASRAVNYGYTF.

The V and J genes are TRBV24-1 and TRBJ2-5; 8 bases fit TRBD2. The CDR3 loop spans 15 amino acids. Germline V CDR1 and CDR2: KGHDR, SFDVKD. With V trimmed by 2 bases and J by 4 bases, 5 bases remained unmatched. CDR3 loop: CATSDSSGGGETQYF. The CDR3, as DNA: TGTGCCACCAGTGATTCGTCCGGGGGGGGAGAGACCCAGTACTTC.

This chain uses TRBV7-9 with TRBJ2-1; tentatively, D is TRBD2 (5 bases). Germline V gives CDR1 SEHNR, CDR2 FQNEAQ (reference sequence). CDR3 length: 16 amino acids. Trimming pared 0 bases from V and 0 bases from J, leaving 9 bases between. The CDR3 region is CASSLAVGSSYNEQFF. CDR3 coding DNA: TGTGCCAGCAGCTTAGCGGTGGGGAGCTCCTACAATGAGCAGTTCTTC.

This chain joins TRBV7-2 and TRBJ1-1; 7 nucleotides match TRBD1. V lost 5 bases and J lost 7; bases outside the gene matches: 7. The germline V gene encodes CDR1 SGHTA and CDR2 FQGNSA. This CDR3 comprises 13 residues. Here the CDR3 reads CASSPGTVGEAFF. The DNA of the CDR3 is TGTGCCAGCAGCCCCGGGACAGTGGGTGAAGCTTTCTTT.

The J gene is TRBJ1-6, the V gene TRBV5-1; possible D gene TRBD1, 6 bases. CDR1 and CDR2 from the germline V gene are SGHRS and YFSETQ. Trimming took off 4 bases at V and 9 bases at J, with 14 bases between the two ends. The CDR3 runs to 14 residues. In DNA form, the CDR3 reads TGCGCCAGCAGCAAACAGGGATGGGGTTCACCCCTCCACTTT. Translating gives CASSKQGWGSPLHF.

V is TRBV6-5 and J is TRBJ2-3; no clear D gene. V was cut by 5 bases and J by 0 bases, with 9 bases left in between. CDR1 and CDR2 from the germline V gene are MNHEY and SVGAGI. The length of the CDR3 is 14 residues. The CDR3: CASSLRQSTDTQYF. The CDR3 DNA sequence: TGTGCCAGCAGTCTTCGACAAAGCACAGATACGCAGTATTTT.

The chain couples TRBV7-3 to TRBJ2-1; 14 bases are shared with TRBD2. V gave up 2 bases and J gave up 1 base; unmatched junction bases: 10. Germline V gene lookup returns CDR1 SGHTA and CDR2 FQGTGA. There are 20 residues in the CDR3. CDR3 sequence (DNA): TGTGCCAGCAGCTTACAAGGGACTAGCGGGGGCCCGATTTCCTACAATGAGCAGTTCTTC. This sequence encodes CASSLQGTSGGPISYNEQFF.

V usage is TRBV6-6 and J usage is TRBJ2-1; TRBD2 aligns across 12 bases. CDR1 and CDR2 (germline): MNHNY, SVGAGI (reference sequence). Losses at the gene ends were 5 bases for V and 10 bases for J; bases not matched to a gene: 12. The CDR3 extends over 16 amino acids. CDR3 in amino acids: CASSKDLAGGPFEQFF. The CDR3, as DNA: TGTGCCAGCAGTAAGGACCTAGCGGGAGGGCCATTCGAGCAGTTCTTC.

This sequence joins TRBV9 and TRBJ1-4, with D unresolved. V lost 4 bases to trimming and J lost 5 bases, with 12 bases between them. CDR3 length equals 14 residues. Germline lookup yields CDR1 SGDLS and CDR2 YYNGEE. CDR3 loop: CASSPMSRNEKLFF. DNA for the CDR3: TGTGCCAGCAGCCCTATGAGCCGGAATGAAAAACTGTTTTTT.

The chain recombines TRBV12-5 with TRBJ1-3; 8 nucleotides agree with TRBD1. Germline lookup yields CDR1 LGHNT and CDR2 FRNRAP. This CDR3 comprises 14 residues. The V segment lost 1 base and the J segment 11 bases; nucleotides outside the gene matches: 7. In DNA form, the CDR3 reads TGTGCTAGTGGTTTGGGGACAGGGCCTGAGGCCATATATTTT. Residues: CASGLGTGPEAIYF. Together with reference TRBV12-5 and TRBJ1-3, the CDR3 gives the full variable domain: DARVTQTPRHKVTEMGQEVTMRCQPILGHNTVFWYRQTMMQGLELLAYFRNRAPLDDSGMPKDRFSAEMPDATLATLKIQPSEPRDSAVYFCASGLGTGPEAIYFGEGSWLTVV.

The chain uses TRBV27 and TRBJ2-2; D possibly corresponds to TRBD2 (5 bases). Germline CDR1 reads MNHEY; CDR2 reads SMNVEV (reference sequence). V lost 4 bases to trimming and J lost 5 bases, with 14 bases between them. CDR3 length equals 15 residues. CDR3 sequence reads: CASSWESHGTGELFF. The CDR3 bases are TGTGCCAGCAGTTGGGAGAGTCACGGGACCGGGGAGCTGTTTTTT.

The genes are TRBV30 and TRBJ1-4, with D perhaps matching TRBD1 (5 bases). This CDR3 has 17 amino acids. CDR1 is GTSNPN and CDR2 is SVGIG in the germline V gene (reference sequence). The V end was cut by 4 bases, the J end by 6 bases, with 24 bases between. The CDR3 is CAWTPPTLAWGDEKLFF. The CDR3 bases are TGTGCCTGGACCCCCCCGACTTTGGCTTGGGGGGATGAAAAACTGTTTTTT.

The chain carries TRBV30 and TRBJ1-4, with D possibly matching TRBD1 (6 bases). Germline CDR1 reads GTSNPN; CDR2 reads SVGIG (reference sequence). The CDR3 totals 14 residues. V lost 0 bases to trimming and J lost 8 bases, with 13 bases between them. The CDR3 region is CAWSVQTGYEKLFF. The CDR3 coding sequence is TGTGCCTGGAGTGTACAAACAGGGTACGAAAAACTGTTTTTT.

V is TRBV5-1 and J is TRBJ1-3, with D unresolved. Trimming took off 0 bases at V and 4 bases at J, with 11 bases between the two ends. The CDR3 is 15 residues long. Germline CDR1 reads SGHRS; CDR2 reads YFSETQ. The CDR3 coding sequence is TGCGCCAGCAGCTTGGAGTTCGGGAACGGAAACACCATATATTTT. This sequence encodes CASSLEFGNGNTIYF.

The CDR3 nucleotides read TGTGCCAGCAGGGTGGGGGGACAGGGATTGAACACTGAAGCTTTCTTT. Translated, it gives CASRVGGQGLNTEAFF. V gene TRBV28 combines with J gene TRBJ1-1, with TRBD1 matching 9 bases. V trimming: 6 bases; J trimming: 0 bases; junction bases outside the gene matches: 8. The CDR3 consists of 16 residues. Germline V gene sequence: CDR1 MDHEN, CDR2 SYDVKM.

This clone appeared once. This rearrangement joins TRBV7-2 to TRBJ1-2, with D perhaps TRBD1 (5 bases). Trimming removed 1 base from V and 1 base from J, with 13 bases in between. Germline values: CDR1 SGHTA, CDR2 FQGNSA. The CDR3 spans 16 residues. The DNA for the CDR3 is TGTGCCAGCAGCTTAGGGGAAGGGGTCATTAACTATGGCTACACCTTC. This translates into CASSLGEGVINYGYTF.

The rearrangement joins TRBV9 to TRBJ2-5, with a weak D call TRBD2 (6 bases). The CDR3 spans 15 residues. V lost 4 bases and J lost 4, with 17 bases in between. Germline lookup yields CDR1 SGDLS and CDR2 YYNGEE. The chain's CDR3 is CASSPHRTGRETQYF. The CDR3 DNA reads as TGTGCCAGCAGCCCACACAGGACCGGGAGAGAGACCCAGTACTTC.

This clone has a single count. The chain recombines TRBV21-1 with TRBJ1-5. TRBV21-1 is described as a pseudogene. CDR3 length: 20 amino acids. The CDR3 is CASSKAGRTWKVKGNQPQHF. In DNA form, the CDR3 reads TGTGCCAGCAGCAAAGCTGGGAGGACCTGGAAGGTAAAGGGCAATCAGCCCCAGCATTTT.

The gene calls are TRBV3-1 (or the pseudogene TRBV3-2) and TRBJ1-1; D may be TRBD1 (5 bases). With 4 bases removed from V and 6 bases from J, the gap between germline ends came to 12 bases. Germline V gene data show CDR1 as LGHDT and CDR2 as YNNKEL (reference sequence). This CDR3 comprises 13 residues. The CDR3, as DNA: TGTGCCAGCAGCCTGGGCCACAGGTCTGAAGCTTTCTTT. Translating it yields CASSLGHRSEAFF.

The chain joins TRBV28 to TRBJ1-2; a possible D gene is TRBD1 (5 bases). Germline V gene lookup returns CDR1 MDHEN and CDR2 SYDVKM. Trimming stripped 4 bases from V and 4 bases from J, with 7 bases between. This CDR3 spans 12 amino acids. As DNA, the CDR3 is TGTGCCAGCAGTTCCAGGGCCTATGGCTACACCTTC. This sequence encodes CASSSRAYGYTF.